This T cell receptor beta chain was observed in a study of tumor-infiltrating lymphocytes in primary liver carcinoma. Germline DNA was extracted too, while blood RNA derived from unsorted whole blood. The CDR3 consists of 15 residues. V was pared by 6 bases and J by 5 bases, with 9 bases of the junction left unmatched. CDR1 and CDR2 from the germline V gene are KGHSH and LQKENI. A primer matching the constant region was used to make TCR beta cDNA from approximately 500 ng of total RNA. A slightly modified ARM-PCR protocol with three nested multiplex PCR rounds produced these TCR beta libraries. Amplification in the first two PCR rounds was performed using TRBV1-TRBV30 forward primers and a C-beta reverse primer for approximately 10 cycles each. TCRdb itself ran the multiplex PCR reads through MiXCR, one entry per CDR3 protein. The sample yields about 210,000 distinct CDR3 sequences, 65% seen once.

This chain joins TRBV18 and TRBJ2-2; 7 bases line up with TRBD2. The sample comprised peripheral blood. The source of this sequence is a woman between 55 and 75 years old with primary liver carcinoma and hepatitis B virus infection. CDR3 protein: CASSSSSGPTGELFF. CDR3 DNA sequence: TGTGCCAGCTCGAGTAGTAGCGGGCCGACCGGGGAGCTGTTTTTT.